The rows below give T cell receptor beta chains drawn from one sample of a study of vaccination and CD4 T cells after COVID-19. TCRdb ran MiXCR on the PCR reads and lists one entry per CDR3 protein. The data hold about 20,000 distinct CDR3 sequences, with approximately 45% observed a single time. What these receptors recognize is not known. The sample consisted of CD4+ T cells from blood, cultured in vitro, taken after SARS-CoV-2 vaccination. Receptors originate from a human donor who had recovered from COVID-19. Each CDR3 is given with its conserved first and last residue. The D gene is left open where the match is weak. Expanded clones get a size class; other rows say once, few or many, or leave the size out.

j_call | v_call | d_call | clone_size | cdr3_nt | cdr3_aa
TRBJ2-7 | TRBV21-1 | . | . | TGTGCCAGCAGCAAAGCGCGGGGGGCGCGGAAGTACTTC | CASSKARGARKYF
TRBJ1-2 | TRBV29-1 | TRBD1 | . | TGCAGCGTCCCCCAGGGGGACACCCTCTATGGCTACACCTTC | CSVPQGDTLYGYTF
TRBJ1-2 | TRBV6-2/TRBV6-3 | . | . | TGTGCCAGCAGTAAGATCGGCAACTATGGCTACACCTTC | CASSKIGNYGYTF
TRBJ2-7 | TRBV20-1 | . | few | TGCAGTGCAGGACGAAATACCTACGAGCAGTACTTC | CSAGRNTYEQYF
TRBJ1-2 | TRBV27 | . | . | TGTGCCAGCAGTCCCCGTTGGCAGGGCGTGTTCTATGGCTACACCTTC | CASSPRWQGVFYGYTF
TRBJ1-1 | TRBV28 | . | . | TGTGCCAGCAGTCCCCAGATGAACACTGAAGCTTTCTTT | CASSPQMNTEAFF
TRBJ2-5 | TRBV7-9 | . | . | TGTGCCAGCAGCTCCCCCCCTGGGGAGACCCAGTACTTC | CASSSPPGETQYF
TRBJ2-5 | TRBV5-4 | TRBD1 | . | TGTGCCAGCAGCTTGGTAACAGGGGGCCCGGAGACCCAGTACTTC | CASSLVTGGPETQYF
TRBJ1-6 | TRBV20-1 | . | . | TGCAGTGCTAGAGAAGTAGGGTCGAGCTCCTATAATTCACCCCTCCACTTT | CSAREVGSSSYNSPLHF
TRBJ2-5 | TRBV7-2 | . | . | TGTGCCAGCAGCTTAGGGGCGGCAGGGGTGGGGGAAGAGACCCAGTACTTC | CASSLGAAGVGEETQYF
TRBJ2-1 | TRBV6-1 | . | once | TGTGCCAGCACGAGGGGCAATGAGCAGTTCTTC | CASTRGNEQFF
TRBJ1-2 | TRBV20-1 | . | . | TGCAGTGCTGGGGGGATTGAGGATGGCTACACCTTC | CSAGGIEDGYTF
TRBJ2-2 | TRBV28 | TRBD2 | . | TGTGCCAGCAGTTTCCTAGCGGGAGGGCCCGGGGAGCTGTTTTTT | CASSFLAGGPGELFF
TRBJ2-7 | TRBV7-8 | TRBD1 | few | TGTGCCAGCAGCCGAGGGGGCCAAATCCCCTACGAGCAGTACTTC | CASSRGGQIPYEQYF
TRBJ2-3 | TRBV5-4 | . | . | TGTGCCAGCAGCTCAAAAGCCCTAGCCGCCGGTAGCACAGATACGCAGTATTTT | CASSSKALAAGSTDTQYF
TRBJ2-5 | TRBV6-1 | TRBD2 | . | TGTGCCAGCAGTGAAGCGACTAGCGGGAGAGAGACCCAGTACTTC | CASSEATSGRETQYF
TRBJ1-5 | TRBV7-2 | . | . | TGTGCCAGCAGCCTGGACACAAGTTATCAGCCCCAGCATTTT | CASSLDTSYQPQHF
TRBJ1-1 | TRBV2 | . | . | TGTGCCAGCAGTGAGGGGGCAGGGAACACTGAAGCTTTCTTT | CASSEGAGNTEAFF
TRBJ2-5 | TRBV29-1 | . | . | TGCAGCGTTGAAGAATCGGACGGTAAGCAGCTCCAAGAGACCCAGTACTTC | CSVEESDGKQLQETQYF
TRBJ1-2 | TRBV7-9 | . | few | TGTGCCAGCAGCTTAGGGGGGGGTGCAGGGGCCCCCCTTAGAGGCTACACCTTC | CASSLGGGAGAPLRGYTF
TRBJ1-2 | TRBV7-9 | . | . | TGTGCCAGCAGCTTGTCCTTTGGGGCTGGCGGCTACACCTTC | CASSLSFGAGGYTF
TRBJ1-1 | TRBV6-1 | . | . | TGTGCCAGCCTCCATTCTACTGAAGCTTTCTTT | CASLHSTEAFF
TRBJ2-1 | TRBV27 | TRBD2 | . | TGTGCCAGCAGCCGCACACTAGCGGGAGGGCCAAATGAGCAGTTCTTC | CASSRTLAGGPNEQFF
TRBJ1-5 | TRBV6-1 | . | . | TGTGCCAGCAGCCTACCTTGGGATCAGCCCCGGCATTTT | CASSLPWDQPRHF
TRBJ1-6 | TRBV5-4 | . | once | TGTGCCAGCAGCTTGGAGTGGACTTCACCCCTCCACTTT | CASSLEWTSPLHF
TRBJ2-3 | TRBV4-2 | TRBD2 | . | TGTGCCAGCAGCCCCACTAGCGAAACTAGCACAGATACGCAGTATTTT | CASSPTSETSTDTQYF
TRBJ1-3 | TRBV10-3 | . | . | TGTGCCACTGAGGGATCTGGAAACACCATATATTTT | CATEGSGNTIYF
TRBJ2-3 | TRBV6-1 | TRBD2 | . | TGTGCCAGTAAGAAAGTGGGACTAGCGGGGGCCCGGGGTCCAGATACGCAGTATTTT | CASKKVGLAGARGPDTQYF
TRBJ2-7 | TRBV20-1 | . | . | TGCAGTGCTCCCGGGACGGGAAACTACGAGCAGTACTTC | CSAPGTGNYEQYF
TRBJ2-3 | TRBV7-2 | . | . | TGTGCCAGCAGCTTGTTGGTGGGAACTAGCACAGATACGCAGTATTTT | CASSLLVGTSTDTQYF
TRBJ2-1 | TRBV20-1 | TRBD2 | . | TGCAGTGCTAGTTTACTAGCGGGGGGGCGTTCTTATGAGCAGTTCTTC | CSASLLAGGRSYEQFF
TRBJ1-5 | TRBV11-2 | TRBD1 | few | TGTGCCAGCAGCTTAGGGACAGGGTGGGGACAGCCCCAGCATTTT | CASSLGTGWGQPQHF
TRBJ1-2 | TRBV7-9 | TRBD1 | . | TGTGCCAGCAGCTTAGACAGGGGTCAGACGAATGGTAACTATGGCTACACCTTC | CASSLDRGQTNGNYGYTF
TRBJ1-6 | TRBV7-2 | . | . | TGTGCCAGCAGCTTAGAGGACAGCCGGAATTCACCCCTCCACTTT | CASSLEDSRNSPLHF
TRBJ1-5 | TRBV6-2/TRBV6-3 | . | . | TGTGCCAGCACCGAGGGGTTAAGCAATCAGCCCCAGCATTTT | CASTEGLSNQPQHF
TRBJ2-7 | TRBV5-6 | . | . | TGTGCCAGCAGCTTGGGAGAGCAGACCTACGAGCAGTACTTC | CASSLGEQTYEQYF
TRBJ2-1 | TRBV15 | TRBD2 | . | TGTGCCACCCGGTCGGGGGGACTTAGCTCCTACAATGAGCAGTTCTTC | CATRSGGLSSYNEQFF
TRBJ2-1 | TRBV7-2 | . | . | TGTGCCAGCAGCTCGGGCGGGGCAGGGCTGGGCAATGAGCAGTTCTTC | CASSSGGAGLGNEQFF
TRBJ2-7 | TRBV7-8 | . | . | TGTGCCAGCAGCTTAAGTGACAGCTCCTACGAGCAGTACTTC | CASSLSDSSYEQYF
TRBJ2-3 | TRBV10-3 | . | few | TGTGCCATCAGTGAACTCTCAACGGCAGATACGCAGTATTTT | CAISELSTADTQYF
TRBJ1-2 | TRBV7-8 | TRBD1 | . | TGTGCCAGCAGCCCACGGACAGGGGGAATAGCTAACTATGGCTACACCTTC | CASSPRTGGIANYGYTF
TRBJ1-4 | TRBV20-1 | . | . | TGCAGTGCTGGGACACAGTCTAATGAAAAACTGTTTTTT | CSAGTQSNEKLFF